This T cell receptor beta chain was profiled in a study of cytomegalovirus exposure and HLA in healthy donors. Here immunoSEQ multiplex PCR was the method, and the copy in TCRdb shows in-frame clones only, minus some. The sample shows approximately 140,000 clones, about 91% of them seen only once. A note on this clone: No antigen is known for it.

Whole-study findings and limits: The dataset shows that most TCR sequences were rare, while some public TCRs occurred in many donors. In vitro testing confirmed a few CMV-associated chains as specific for CMV antigens. Diagnosis of cytomegalovirus status made by the classifier reportedly showed high specificity and sensitivity.

Donors came from a validation cohort of over a hundred subjects, distinct from the first 666-subject cohort. Trimming at V came to 3 bases and at J to 1 base, leaving 7 bases not matched to a gene. The CDR3 is 17 residues long. From germline, CDR1 is MDHEN and CDR2 SYDVKM. The sequence came from a woman aged 18-29 years in good health and CMV-seropositive. The chain couples TRBV28 to TRBJ2-1; 9 bases match TRBD2. Material for sequencing was PBMCs. The CDR3 region has the DNA TGTGCCAGCAGTTTGCGGGGGGGCCTTAGGTCCTACAATGAGCAGTTCTTC. Residues: CASSLRGGLRSYNEQFF.